A single sample gave rise to the 26 T cell receptor beta chains below, sequenced in a study of T cell responses to AZD1222 COVID-19 vaccine. Using immunoSEQ multiplex PCR, the repertoire was profiled, and TCRdb retains in-frame clones only, with some absent. The sample shows about 83,000 clones, more than 80% of them seen only once. Sequencing used peripheral blood, obtained on day 0 of AZD1222 vaccination. The receptors shown here come from an adult in good health.

The chain couples TRBV10-2 to TRBJ1-1; no reliable D call. The CDR3 covers 15 residues. V dropped 2 bases and J dropped 4 bases, with 14 bases sitting between them. The germline V gene has CDR1 WSHSY and CDR2 SAAADI. As DNA, the CDR3 is TGCGCCAGCAGTGAGCCGGGCCTCGGAGGCACTGAAGCTTTCTTT. This sequence encodes CASSEPGLGGTEAFF.

V is TRBV5-6 and J is TRBJ1-4; possibly TRBD1 for D (6 bases). Trimming shortened V by 7 bases and J by 0 bases, and 19 bases separated the two germline ends. This CDR3 is 17 amino acids long. The germline V gene encodes CDR1 SGHDT and CDR2 YYEEEE. The DNA for the CDR3 is TGTGCCAGCCGGCGGGCAGGGGCGGGGGCAACTAATGAAAAACTGTTTTTT. Protein: CASRRAGAGATNEKLFF.

This clone was seen once. The chain carries TRBV2 and TRBJ1-5; D call uncertain. The CDR3 totals 14 residues. Per germline, CDR1 SNHLY and CDR2 FYNNEI. V lost 4 bases, J lost 0 bases, and 7 bases lay in between. The CDR3 is CASSARISNQPQHF. CDR3 nucleotides: TGTGCCAGCAGTGCACGGATTAGCAATCAGCCCCAGCATTTT.

CDR3 in amino acids: CASRLTGSYTDTQYF. The DNA for the CDR3 is TGTGCCAGCAGGCTAACAGGGTCTTACACAGATACGCAGTATTTT. The chain uses TRBV2 and TRBJ2-3; maybe TRBD1 (6 bases). The CDR3 extends over 15 amino acids. Germline V CDR1 and CDR2: SNHLY, FYNNEI. The V end lost 6 bases, the J end lost 2 bases, and 15 bases lay between the germline ends.

This chain joins TRBV7-2 and TRBJ2-5, with D uncertain. The CDR3 extends over 13 amino acids. Per the germline V gene, CDR1 is SGHTA and CDR2 is FQGNSA. Between the trimmed V and J ends, which lost 3 bases and 5 bases, there was a span of 10 bases. CDR3 protein: CASSFGPSETQYF. In DNA, the CDR3 is TGTGCCAGCAGCTTCGGGCCATCGGAGACCCAGTACTTC. The whole variable domain, remainder taken from reference TRBV7-2 and TRBJ2-5, is GAGVSQSPSNKVTEKGKDVELRCDPISGHTALYWYRQSLGQGLEFLIYFQGNSAPDKSGLPSDRFSAERTGGSVSTLTIQRTQQEDSAVYLCASSFGPSETQYFGPGTRLLVL.

The chain employs TRBV9 and TRBJ1-4, with a weak D call TRBD1 (6 bases). V gave up 7 bases and J gave up 6 bases, with 16 bases separating them. The length of the CDR3 is 14 residues. CDR1 is SGDLS and CDR2 is YYNGEE in the germline V gene. CDR3 nucleotide sequence: TGTGCCAGCGGCACCGGGGGGCTTTATGAAAAACTGTTTTTT. Translation gives CASGTGGLYEKLFF.

This chain uses TRBV7-6 with TRBJ1-1; 9 bases align to TRBD1. Germline V gene lookup returns CDR1 SGHVS and CDR2 FNYEAQ. The CDR3 is 14 amino acids. V was clipped by 4 bases and J by 1 base; unmatched bases: 1. The CDR3 nucleotides are TGTGCCAGCAGCTGGGGACAGGGGAACACTGAAGCTTTCTTT. Its translation is CASSWGQGNTEAFF.

The chain employs TRBV3-1 (or the pseudogene TRBV3-2) and TRBJ1-6; 8 bases are a match to TRBD1. V dropped 3 bases and J dropped 9; count of bases not matched to a gene: 7. The CDR3 is 15 amino acids. Germline lookup yields CDR1 LGHDT and CDR2 YNNKEL (reference sequence). CDR3 sequence reads: CASSHWTGFGSPLHF. The CDR3 bases are TGTGCCAGCAGCCACTGGACAGGGTTTGGTTCACCCCTCCACTTT.

This clone was seen once. The chain has TRBV7-8 and TRBJ2-1; the D gene is possibly TRBD2 (7 bases). CDR1 is SGHVS and CDR2 is FQNEAQ in the germline V gene. The CDR3 loop spans 16 amino acids. Trimming stripped 5 bases from V and 2 bases from J, with 16 bases between. CDR3: CASSVGGAGAYNEQFF. The CDR3 DNA reads as TGTGCCAGCAGCGTGGGGGGGGCGGGAGCCTACAATGAGCAGTTCTTC.

Points on this clone: Relative to the germline gene, one junction end is altered; a read error may explain this. The chain recombines TRBV10-1 with TRBJ2-1; D might be TRBD1 (5 bases). Germline lookup yields CDR1 WNHNN and CDR2 SYGVQD (reference sequence). This CDR3 is 12 amino acids long. Here the CDR3 reads CASSELQGLVLF. CDR3 bases: TGCGCCAGCAGTGAGCTTCAGGGCCTCGTGCTCTTC.

This clone was counted a single time. This chain links TRBV7-3 with TRBJ2-1; D is possibly TRBD1 or TRBD2 (5 bases each). Trimming pared 5 bases from V and 1 base from J, leaving 15 bases between. The CDR3 is 16 amino acids. CDR1 is SGHTA, CDR2 FQGTGA, per germline. For the CDR3, the DNA is TGTGCCAGCAGCCTCGGGTCTGGGGGATCCTACAATGAGCAGTTCTTC. Translated, it gives CASSLGSGGSYNEQFF.

This rearrangement joins TRBV28 to TRBJ1-1; D is unresolved. Germline V gives CDR1 MDHEN, CDR2 SYDVKM. The CDR3 covers 13 residues. Trimming took 5 bases from V and 3 from J, leaving 10 bases between them. CDR3 sequence (DNA): TGTGCCAGCAGTACCGGAGGGTACACTGAAGCTTTCTTT. Its protein product is CASSTGGYTEAFF.

The genes are TRBV6-1 and TRBJ1-5, with D unresolved. The CDR3 covers 15 residues. Germline CDR1 reads MNHNS; CDR2 reads SASEGT. Trimming removed 1 base from V and 4 bases from J, with 11 bases in between. CDR3 residues: CASSEVRTSNQPQHF. CDR3 in DNA: TGTGCCAGCAGTGAAGTACGTACGAGTAATCAGCCCCAGCATTTT.

This rearrangement joins TRBV19 to TRBJ1-5; 12 bases are shared with TRBD1. Trimming cost V 5 bases and J 6 bases; bases outside gene matches: 5. CDR1 LNHDA and CDR2 SQIVND come from the germline V gene (reference sequence). The CDR3 length is 15 residues. The CDR3 sequence: CASSGTGGSAQPQHF. The CDR3 DNA follows: TGTGCCAGTAGTGGGACAGGGGGCTCTGCTCAGCCCCAGCATTTT.

This clone showed up just once. V is TRBV19 and J is TRBJ1-1, with D possibly TRBD1 on 6 matching bases. Per the germline V gene, CDR1 is LNHDA and CDR2 is SQIVND (reference sequence). The V gene lost 5 bases and the J gene lost 1 base, with 8 bases spanning the gap. The CDR3 runs to 13 residues. Here the CDR3 DNA reads TGTGCCAGTAGTCTGACAGGGAACACTGAAGCTTTCTTT. Its translation is CASSLTGNTEAFF. Looking up the rest from reference TRBV19 and TRBJ1-1 gives the full variable domain: DGGITQSPKYLFRKEGQNVTLSCEQNLNHDAMYWYRQDPGQGLRLIYYSQIVNDFQKGDIAEGYSVSREKKESFPLTVTSAQKNPTAFYLCASSLTGNTEAFFGQGTRLTVV.

The chain recombines TRBV9 with TRBJ2-7; a possible D gene is TRBD2 (6 bases). The CDR3 spans 16 residues. Trimming left V 0 bases short and J 4 bases short, with 17 bases between. The germline gives CDR1 SGDLS, CDR2 YYNGEE. The CDR3 DNA sequence: TGTGCCAGCAGCGTAGCTACTAGCCCTTTCTCGTACGAGCAGTACTTC. Residues: CASSVATSPFSYEQYF.

The chain carries TRBV7-9 and TRBJ1-5, with 9 bases identical to TRBD1. The CDR3 loop spans 14 amino acids. The V segment lost 3 bases and the J segment 9 bases; nucleotides outside the gene matches: 6. Per the germline V gene, CDR1 is SEHNR and CDR2 is FQNEAQ (reference sequence). CDR3 loop: CASSLTGGPGPQHF. CDR3 sequence (DNA): TGTGCCAGCAGCTTGACAGGGGGTCCAGGGCCCCAGCATTTT. The variable domain in full, completed from reference TRBV7-9 and TRBJ1-5, reads DTGVSQNPRHKITKRGQNVTFRCDPISEHNRLYWYRQTLGQGPEFLTYFQNEAQLEKSRLLSDRFSAERPKGSFSTLEIQRTEQGDSAMYLCASSLTGGPGPQHFGDGTRLSIL.

The chain is built from TRBV28 and TRBJ2-7, with TRBD2 identical over 14 bases. The germline V gene has CDR1 MDHEN and CDR2 SYDVKM. The CDR3 spans 16 residues. The junction had 11 bases not matched to a gene; V was cut back by 6 bases and J by 7 bases. CDR3 amino acids: CASRNMGLAGADEQYF. The DNA of the CDR3 is TGTGCCAGCAGGAATATGGGACTAGCGGGAGCGGATGAGCAGTACTTC.

This chain links TRBV6-6 with TRBJ1-6; D remains ambiguous. Germline assignment: CDR1 MNHNY and CDR2 SVGAGI (reference sequence). Deletions cut 7 bases from V and 8 bases from J, with 12 bases between. The CDR3 has 13 amino acids. The CDR3 region is CASIADEDSPLHF. CDR3 nucleotide sequence: TGTGCCAGCATCGCGGATGAGGATTCACCCCTCCACTTT.

The J gene is TRBJ1-5, the V gene TRBV30; the D is unclear. This CDR3 comprises 15 residues. V shed 4 bases and J shed 0 bases, with 13 bases lying between them. The germline CDR1 and CDR2 sequences are GTSNPN and SVGIG (reference sequence). CDR3 sequence: CAWKVGGNSNQPQHF. CDR3 DNA: TGTGCCTGGAAGGTGGGAGGGAATAGCAATCAGCCCCAGCATTTT.

This chain links TRBV7-2 with TRBJ1-6; the D is unclear. V lost 2 bases and J lost 8, with 13 bases in between. The germline gives CDR1 SGHTA, CDR2 FQGNSA. The CDR3 runs 15 residues. The CDR3 DNA reads as TGTGCCAGCAGCTTAAGTTTCAGGTCCTATTCACCCCTCCACTTT. Its translation: CASSLSFRSYSPLHF.

The chain couples TRBV28 to TRBJ2-1, with TRBD1 matching 9 bases. V lost 4 bases, J lost 8 bases, and 6 bases stayed unmatched. There are 14 residues in the CDR3. The V gene's germline CDR1 is MDHEN and CDR2 SYDVKM. This CDR3 is CASSSRDREHEQFF. In DNA, the CDR3 is TGTGCCAGCAGTTCCCGGGACAGGGAGCATGAGCAGTTCTTC.

V gene TRBV28 combines with J gene TRBJ1-1, with 7 bases lining up with TRBD1. The J segment lost 4 bases and the V segment lost 2 bases, leaving 10 bases of the junction unmatched. This CDR3 has 16 amino acids. Germline V gives CDR1 MDHEN, CDR2 SYDVKM. The CDR3 nucleotides read TGTGCCAGCAGTTTAATGACAGGGCTCGAGGGCACTGAAGCTTTCTTT. This sequence encodes CASSLMTGLEGTEAFF.

The genes are TRBV5-6 and TRBJ1-3; D is unclear. The CDR3 is 13 amino acids. Germline V gives CDR1 SGHDT, CDR2 YYEEEE. The V end was cut by 4 bases, the J end by 0 bases, with 5 bases between. Written as DNA, the CDR3 is TGTGCCAGCAGCCTAAGCTCTGGAAACACCATATATTTT. Translation gives CASSLSSGNTIYF.

As DNA, the CDR3 is TGTGCCATCAGTGTACTAGCGGGAGGCTACGAGCAGTACTTC. This encodes CAISVLAGGYEQYF. The J gene is TRBJ2-7, the V gene TRBV10-3, with 12 bases identical to TRBD2. CDR3 length: 14 amino acids. V shed 4 bases, J shed 3 bases, and the junction held 1 base outside the gene matches. The V gene's germline CDR1 is ENHRY and CDR2 SYGVKD.

This clone was detected once. The CDR3, as DNA: TGTGCCAGCACCCCAAGATACGGCGGGAGGGCCCATGGCGAGCAGTACTTC. This encodes CASTPRYGGRAHGEQYF. J is TRBJ2-7 and V is TRBV3-1 (or the pseudogene TRBV3-2), with 9 nucleotides matching TRBD2. This CDR3 has 17 amino acids. V was pared by 7 bases and J by 6 bases, with 19 bases of the junction left unmatched. Germline-derived CDR1 and CDR2 are LGHDT and YNNKEL (reference sequence).